This T cell receptor (beta chain) originates from a study of tumor-infiltrating lymphocytes in localized non-small cell lung cancer. In the study overall: From each patient, both tumor and uninvolved lung, non-adjacent to tumor, were sampled.

Produced via immunoSEQ multiplex PCR; TCRdb's table is partial and in-frame only. The sample includes about 23,000 clones, around 73% of them seen just once. Study-wide results and caveats: TCRbeta sequencing showed higher T cell infiltration in tumors than uninvolved lung. Recurrence-free survival showed no association with tumor T-cell fraction.

The germline V gene encodes CDR1 SGDLS and CDR2 YYNGEE. This CDR3 spans 14 amino acids. Trimming left V 0 bases short and J 0 bases short, with 6 bases between. With regard to this clone: Antigen: not known.

The specimen sequenced was lung tumor tissue. The clonotype was recovered from a human donor with non-small cell lung cancer. The chain is built from TRBV9 and TRBJ1-1, with TRBD1 as a possible D gene (5 bases). CDR3 bases: TGTGCCAGCAGCGTAGAGGGGATGAACACTGAAGCTTTCTTT. This sequence encodes CASSVEGMNTEAFF. Combining the CDR3 with reference TRBV9 and TRBJ1-1 gives the whole variable domain DSGVTQTPKHLITATGQRVTLRCSPRSGDLSVYWYQQSLDQGLQFLIQYYNGEERAKGNILERFSAQQFPDLHSELNLSSLELGDSALYFCASSVEGMNTEAFFGQGTRLTVV.